This T cell receptor beta chain was identified during a study of cytomegalovirus exposure and HLA in healthy donors. General observations from the study: In vitro, three CMV-associated chains proved specific for CMV antigens. Further analysis was carried out later, and it showed several of the most significant clusters appearing linked to common viral pathogens.

A remark on this clone: As yet, its antigen is unknown.

V dropped 5 bases and J dropped 7 bases, with 12 bases sitting between them. The CDR3 totals 13 residues. Germline CDR1 reads SGHRS; CDR2 reads YFSETQ. This PCR relied on a set of 60 Vbeta primers and 13 Jbeta primers. Profiled with immunoSEQ multiplex PCR; TCRdb holds only in-frame clones, not every one. The profile shows about 230,000 clones, over 75% of them singletons. The TCR sequence derives from a boy between 10 and 17 years old in good health and CMV-seronegative. The chain combines TRBV5-1 with TRBJ2-2; tentatively, D is TRBD2 (5 bases). Source material: PBMCs. CDR3 nucleotide sequence: TGCGCCAGCAGTGGCATAGGGAGCGGGGAGCTGTTTTTT. It encodes CASSGIGSGELFF.